This T cell receptor (beta chain) emerged from a study of CD8+ T cells in alopecia areata. Looking at the study overall: Oral tofacitinib (5 to 10 mg twice daily) was administered to treated patients.

Findings and caveats of the study: Clonality in lesional scalp, especially alopecia totalis/universalis, exceeded that of normal scalp.

On this clone: The antigen remains undetermined.

Germline V gene data show CDR1 as GTSNPN and CDR2 as SVGIG (reference sequence). This CDR3 is built from 13 residues. Between the trimmed V and J ends, which lost 2 bases and 10 bases, there was a span of 12 bases. Reverse transcribed after extraction, RNA yielded cDNA as the sequencing template. Measured with immunoSEQ multiplex PCR; TCRdb has only the in-frame clones, and not every one. The sample carries around 250,000 clones, around 67% recorded once. Researchers gathered lesional scalp punch biopsies and peripheral blood from patients with alopecia areata. The chain links TRBV30 to TRBJ1-6; possibly TRBD1 for D (5 bases). The sequence was collected from a human donor with alopecia areata. The sample consisted of CD4+ T cells sorted from blood, taken at week 0. The CDR3 nucleotides are TGTGCCTGGAGTAGTGGGGGAACCTCACCCCTCCACTTT. It translates to CAWSSGGTSPLHF.